These T cell receptor beta chains were read from a single sample in a study of blood T cell repertoires in COVID-19. Generated by immunoSEQ multiplex PCR, the TCRdb table keeps only in-frame clones and is missing some. This table holds 150,000 or so clones, around 80% found once. The sample taken for sequencing was peripheral blood. Receptor source: a man between 60 and 75 years old with active or convalescent COVID-19. CDR3s include the opening cysteine and the closing phenylalanine or tryptophan. A D gene is named only where the DNA matches it firmly.

V gene	J gene	D gene	CDR3 protein
TRBV10-3	TRBJ1-3	.	CAINAGTGNTIYF
TRBV6-5	TRBJ2-7	TRBD2	CASSLVSGSDEQYF
TRBV29-1	TRBJ2-7	.	CSALLEFTYEQYF
TRBV7-2	TRBJ2-7	TRBD2	CASSHISGDEQYF
TRBV30	TRBJ1-3	TRBD1	CAWSDERTGLLLSAGNTIYF
TRBV5-4	TRBJ2-7	TRBD2	CASSLTSGSREQYF
TRBV19	TRBJ2-5	.	CASSIFGTIQETQYF
TRBV6-2/TRBV6-3	TRBJ2-2	.	CASSWSPSERGELFF
TRBV12-3/TRBV12-4	TRBJ1-2	.	CASSLRGGYTF
TRBV18	TRBJ1-1	.	CASSPAGALNTEAFF
TRBV6-2/TRBV6-3	TRBJ1-6	.	CASSPPGVSPLHF
TRBV2	TRBJ2-1	TRBD2	CASSETNPGLATEKQFF
TRBV29-1	TRBJ2-5	.	CSVETVGGLQETQYF
TRBV29-1	TRBJ2-3	.	CSVASVRGAVGDTQYF
TRBV5-1	TRBJ1-4	.	CASSLQGSNEKLFF
TRBV29-1	TRBJ1-2	.	CSVGSRGYGYTF
TRBV20-1	TRBJ1-1	.	CSAPRQAEAFF
TRBV7-8	TRBJ2-7	TRBD1	CASSLATGGAYF
TRBV5-1	TRBJ2-1	.	CASSFDTAPGEQFF
TRBV18	TRBJ2-6	.	CASSPPIGVLPSGANVLTF
TRBV12-5	TRBJ1-1	.	CASGLSVGANTEAFF
TRBV7-9	TRBJ2-7	.	CASSSSGVPYEQYF
TRBV5-1	TRBJ1-6	.	CASSLSRVDSPLHF
TRBV2	TRBJ1-3	TRBD1	CASQGAPGNTIYF
TRBV28	TRBJ1-2	TRBD1	CASRRPIGQGSGEHYGYTF
TRBV10-3	TRBJ1-1	TRBD1	CAIMGTGTGDTEAFF
TRBV18	TRBJ2-2	.	CASSEQGPNTGELFF
TRBV12-2	TRBJ2-7	.	CASRLGYHRVRSSYEQYF